The present T cell receptor beta chain was sequenced within a study of blood T cells in healthy people across ages. Regarding the study as a whole: Considered underestimates were the diversity estimates obtained from one million T cells.

The V and J ends lost 4 bases and 3 bases respectively, with 12 bases between them. Germline loops: CDR1 SEHNR, CDR2 FQNEAQ (reference sequence). CDR3 length: 14 amino acids. A J-beta primer mix and a sample-barcoded 5' primer were used in a second PCR of about 7 to 12 cycles. Each TCR beta cDNA got a 12-nucleotide random molecular identifier. No fewer than 3 million CDR3-containing paired-end reads came from each sample. TCRdb processed the 5' RACE reads anew with MiXCR; each CDR3 protein has one entry. The profile shows about 1.6 million distinct CDR3 sequences, about 35% of them singletons. This clonotype was observed a few times. Its cognate antigen is unknown.

The chain combines TRBV7-9 with TRBJ1-1; D is undetermined. The receptor was isolated from a woman in her 30s in good health. The sample taken for sequencing was blood. The CDR3 nucleotides are TGTGCCAGCAGCTCCAAGCCCGAGCACACTGAAGCTTTCTTT. Amino acid sequence: CASSSKPEHTEAFF.